The TCR beta chain under discussion was sequenced for a study of blood T cell repertoires in COVID-19. Looking at the study overall: From the United States, Italy and Spain came samples of acute and convalescent COVID-19. From T cells, B-cell-depleted T cells, or PBMCs came the material, which was cDNA or gDNA.

CDR1 SGHTA and CDR2 FQGNSA come from the germline V gene. Trimming took off 5 bases at V and 12 bases at J, with 20 bases between the two ends. The CDR3 contains 14 residues. Only in-frame clones appear in the TCRdb table, and some are missing; sequencing was by immunoSEQ multiplex PCR. The data hold about 280,000 clones, with approximately 85% observed a single time. The sample taken for sequencing was peripheral blood. The chain couples TRBV7-2 to TRBJ2-1; a possible D gene is TRBD1 (7 bases). The receptor's source is a man aged 50 to 59 with active or convalescent COVID-19. The CDR3 here is CASSPRDFQGGQFF. CDR3 bases: TGTGCCAGCAGCCCCCGGGACTTCCAGGGGGGGCAGTTCTTC.